These T cell receptor beta chains were read from a single sample in a study of molecular identifiers for immune sequencing clone quantification. TCRdb ran MiXCR on the PCR reads and lists one entry per CDR3 protein. The table lists 490,000 or so distinct CDR3 sequences, about a fifth of them singletons. The specimen sequenced was naive CD8+ T cells from blood, with Jurkat cell RNA spiked in. These receptors were collected from a human donor in good health. Some libraries in this study had Jurkat cell RNA spiked in. Both conserved end residues are part of each CDR3. D genes are given only for firm matches. For some rows the clone size is stated as once, few or many, or as a class when expanded; others skip it.

cdr3_aa | cdr3_nt | clone_size | j_call | d_call | v_call
CASSLSVYYGYTF | TGTGCCAGCAGTTTATCAGTCTACTATGGCTACACCTTC | many | TRBJ1-2 | NA | TRBV27
CASSLEIPGGEQFF | TGTGCCAGCAGCTTAGAAATACCGGGGGGTGAGCAGTTCTTC | NA | TRBJ2-1 | TRBD2 | TRBV7-9
CASSLLGFKNTEAFF | TGTGCCAGCAGTTTACTGGGGTTCAAGAACACTGAAGCTTTCTTT | many | TRBJ1-1 | NA | TRBV28
CASSQAWDTELNTEAFF | TGCGCCAGCAGCCAAGCCTGGGACACCGAATTGAACACTGAAGCTTTCTTT | many | TRBJ1-1 | NA | TRBV4-1
CASSLLKGQGEWYEQYF | TGTGCCAGCAGCTTATTGAAGGGACAGGGGGAGTGGTACGAGCAGTACTTC | NA | TRBJ2-7 | TRBD1 | TRBV11-2
CASKERTYEQYF | TGTGCCAGCAAGGAGAGAACCTACGAGCAGTACTTC | NA | TRBJ2-7 | NA | TRBV6-1
CASSPLDRGPQETQYF | TGTGCCAGCAGCCCACTGGACAGGGGGCCTCAAGAGACCCAGTACTTC | NA | TRBJ2-5 | TRBD1 | TRBV28
CASSLTGQQVEQFF | TGTGCCAGCAGCTTGACAGGGCAACAGGTTGAGCAGTTCTTC | NA | TRBJ2-1 | NA | TRBV5-8
CASSTYPPTASGNTIYF | TGTGCCAGCAGCACCTACCCCCCGACAGCCTCTGGAAACACCATATATTTT | many | TRBJ1-3 | NA | TRBV9
CASSQAKTANTEAFF | TGCGCCAGCAGCCAAGCGAAGACGGCAAACACTGAAGCTTTCTTT | few | TRBJ1-1 | NA | TRBV4-1
CATSDYDPPSYNEQFF | TGTGCCACCAGTGACTATGACCCCCCTTCCTACAATGAGCAGTTCTTC | few | TRBJ2-1 | NA | TRBV24-1
CSARESDNNEKLFF | TGCAGTGCTAGAGAGTCCGACAATAATGAAAAACTGTTTTTT | many | TRBJ1-4 | NA | TRBV20-1
CAWSVITGGDEAFF | TGTGCCTGGAGTGTAATAACAGGGGGCGATGAAGCTTTCTTT | many | TRBJ1-1 | TRBD1 | TRBV30
CASSIGGQGVANVLTF | TGTGCCAGTAGTATAGGGGGACAGGGGGTGGCCAACGTCCTGACTTTC | NA | TRBJ2-6 | TRBD1 | TRBV19
CSVDKGSSYEQYF | TGCAGCGTTGACAAGGGGAGCTCCTACGAGCAGTACTTC | NA | TRBJ2-7 | NA | TRBV29-1
CASSPRRGGEKLFF | TGTGCCAGCAGCCCCAGGAGGGGGGGTGAAAAACTGTTTTTT | NA | TRBJ1-4 | NA | TRBV7-9
CSAQPRDTVYEQYF | TGCAGTGCCCAGCCCCGGGACACAGTCTACGAGCAGTACTTC | few | TRBJ2-7 | NA | TRBV20-1
CASSGDVGGAYNEQFF | TGTGCCAGCAGCGGGGATGTTGGGGGTGCCTACAATGAGCAGTTCTTC | few | TRBJ2-1 | NA | TRBV7-6
CASSQGGGPVTDTQYF | TGTGCCAGCAGCCAAGGGGGCGGGCCCGTCACAGATACGCAGTATTTT | NA | TRBJ2-3 | NA | TRBV3-1
CASSILGESTDTQYF | TGTGCCAGTAGTATATTGGGGGAATCCACAGATACGCAGTATTTT | few | TRBJ2-3 | NA | TRBV19
CASSVEGESSGNTIYF | TGTGCCAGCAGCGTAGAGGGAGAAAGCTCTGGAAACACCATATATTTT | many | TRBJ1-3 | NA | TRBV9
CASSLTIATTYNEQFF | TGTGCCAGCAGCTTAACGATAGCGACGACCTACAATGAGCAGTTCTTC | few | TRBJ2-1 | NA | TRBV7-9
CSASPPSARTNNGQFF | TGTAGTGCTTCCCCCCCCAGCGCCCGGACGAACAATGGGCAGTTCTTC | once | TRBJ2-1 | NA | TRBV20-1
CASSLGFAGERGDEQYF | TGTGCCAGCAGCTTAGGTTTTGCGGGGGAAAGGGGTGACGAGCAGTACTTC | few | TRBJ2-7 | TRBD2 | TRBV7-6
CASSVDPMNTEAFF | TGTGCCAGCAGCGTGGATCCAATGAACACTGAAGCTTTCTTT | many | TRBJ1-1 | NA | TRBV7-2
CASSISLWNSNQPQHF | TGTGCCAGTAGTATTTCTTTGTGGAATAGCAATCAGCCCCAGCATTTT | few | TRBJ1-5 | NA | TRBV19
CAWGPGGTGELFF | TGTGCCTGGGGGCCAGGGGGCACCGGGGAGCTGTTTTTT | NA | TRBJ2-2 | TRBD1 | TRBV30
CASSQVTPGSNQPQHF | TGCGCCAGCAGCCAAGTTACTCCGGGGAGCAATCAGCCCCAGCATTTT | many | TRBJ1-5 | NA | TRBV4-1
CATTGQGRFTEAFF | TGTGCCACAACGGGACAGGGTAGATTCACTGAAGCTTTCTTT | many | TRBJ1-1 | TRBD1 | TRBV6-2/TRBV6-3
CASSPPTGFDEQYF | TGTGCCAGCAGCCCACCGACAGGGTTCGACGAGCAGTACTTC | once | TRBJ2-7 | TRBD1 | TRBV7-9
CASSQRTGENIQYF | TGTGCCAGCAGCCAAAGGACAGGCGAAAACATTCAGTACTTC | many | TRBJ2-4 | TRBD1 | TRBV6-2/TRBV6-3
CASSQGVFRDEAFF | TGCGCCAGCAGCCAAGGTGTGTTTCGAGATGAAGCTTTCTTT | many | TRBJ1-1 | NA | TRBV4-1
CASSVEDVATNEKLFF | TGTGCCAGCAGCGTAGAGGACGTTGCAACTAATGAAAAACTGTTTTTT | many | TRBJ1-4 | NA | TRBV9
CASSIDGTGANYEQYF | TGTGCCAGTAGTATAGATGGGACAGGGGCTAACTACGAGCAGTACTTC | NA | TRBJ2-7 | TRBD1 | TRBV19
CASSGRNQPQHF | TGTGCCAGCAGTGGCCGCAATCAGCCCCAGCATTTT | NA | TRBJ1-5 | NA | TRBV2
CASSSNVFSGSSYNEQFF | TGTGCCAGCAGCTCAAATGTATTCAGCGGGAGCTCCTACAATGAGCAGTTCTTC | NA | TRBJ2-1 | TRBD2 | TRBV11-2
CASSSTSGLPGELFF | TGTGCCAGCAGCTCCACTAGCGGGCTGCCCGGGGAGCTGTTTTTT | few | TRBJ2-2 | TRBD2 | TRBV7-9
CSVEGWGAGQNEKLFF | TGCAGCGTTGAGGGCTGGGGGGCGGGCCAAAATGAAAAACTGTTTTTT | few | TRBJ1-4 | NA | TRBV29-1
CASSPTSGDSGRETQYF | TGTGCCAGCAGCCCGACTAGCGGGGACTCGGGAAGAGAGACCCAGTACTTC | NA | TRBJ2-5 | TRBD2 | TRBV7-3
CTWSEPGTSVSYEQYF | TGTACCTGGAGTGAACCCGGGACTAGCGTCTCCTACGAGCAGTACTTC | NA | TRBJ2-7 | TRBD2 | TRBV30
CASSQLTGLGANVLTF | TGTGCCAGCAGCCAACTGACAGGGCTTGGGGCCAACGTCCTGACTTTC | few | TRBJ2-6 | TRBD1 | TRBV16
CASQYSSNYGYTF | TGTGCCAGCCAGTACTCATCTAACTATGGCTACACCTTC | NA | TRBJ1-2 | NA | TRBV19
CSAYLAGGGIQYF | TGCAGCGCCTATCTAGCGGGAGGTGGGATTCAGTACTTC | many | TRBJ2-4 | TRBD2 | TRBV29-1
CVSSLSKATEAFF | TGTGTCAGCAGTCTCAGTAAAGCCACTGAAGCTTTCTTT | NA | TRBJ1-1 | NA | TRBV6-2/TRBV6-3
CASSLRGPAAYEQYF | TGTGCCAGCAGCCTCAGGGGACCAGCGGCCTACGAGCAGTACTTC | NA | TRBJ2-7 | NA | TRBV11-2
CATSRAPTGISTDTQYF | TGTGCCACCAGCAGAGCACCGACAGGGATAAGCACAGATACGCAGTATTTT | many | TRBJ2-3 | TRBD1 | TRBV15
CASSMGHHSYEQYF | TGTGCCAGCAGCATGGGACATCACAGCTACGAGCAGTACTTC | many | TRBJ2-7 | NA | TRBV14
CASSLGLALSTDTQYF | TGCGCCAGCAGCTTGGGACTAGCATTGAGCACAGATACGCAGTATTTT | NA | TRBJ2-3 | TRBD2 | TRBV5-1
CASSQARAGASYEQYF | TGCGCCAGCAGCCAAGCCCGGGCAGGGGCTTCCTACGAGCAGTACTTC | many | TRBJ2-7 | NA | TRBV4-3
CASSTPGTGRSEANVLTF | TGTGCCAGCAGTACCCCCGGGACAGGGAGGTCTGAGGCCAACGTCCTGACTTTC | NA | TRBJ2-6 | TRBD1 | TRBV6-6
CASSISGLLNTQYF | TGTGCCAGCAGCATTTCGGGACTACTAAATACGCAGTATTTT | many | TRBJ2-3 | TRBD2 | TRBV2
CASSELLELGEKLFF | TGTGCCAGCAGTGAATTGCTTGAACTGGGTGAAAAACTGTTTTTT | many | TRBJ1-4 | NA | TRBV2
CAIPERTGDTGELFF | TGTGCCATCCCCGAGAGGACAGGGGACACCGGGGAGCTGTTTTTT | NA | TRBJ2-2 | NA | TRBV21-1
CASSFGRSGVEQYF | TGTGCCAGCAGCTTCGGGCGGAGCGGGGTCGAGCAGTACTTC | many | TRBJ2-7 | TRBD2 | TRBV13
CAIASKREEQETQHF | TGTGCCATCGCCTCTAAGCGGGAAGAACAAGAGACCCAGCACTTC | few | TRBJ2-5 | TRBD2 | TRBV7-3
CASRTTGFTEAFF | TGCGCCAGCAGAACCACAGGGTTCACTGAAGCTTTCTTT | few | TRBJ1-1 | NA | TRBV10-2
CASSKDTANYGYTF | TGTGCCAGCAGCAAGGACACCGCTAACTATGGCTACACCTTC | many | TRBJ1-2 | NA | TRBV5-4